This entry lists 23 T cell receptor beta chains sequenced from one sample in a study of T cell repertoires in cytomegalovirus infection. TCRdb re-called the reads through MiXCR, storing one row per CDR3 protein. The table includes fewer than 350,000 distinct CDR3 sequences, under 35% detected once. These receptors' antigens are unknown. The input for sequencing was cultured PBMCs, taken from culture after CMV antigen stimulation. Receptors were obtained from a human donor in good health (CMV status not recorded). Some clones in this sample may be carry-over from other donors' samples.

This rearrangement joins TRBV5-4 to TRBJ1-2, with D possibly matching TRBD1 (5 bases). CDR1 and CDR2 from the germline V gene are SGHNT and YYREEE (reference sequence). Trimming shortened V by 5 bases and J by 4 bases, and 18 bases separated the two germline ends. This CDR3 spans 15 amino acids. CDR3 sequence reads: CASRDGGALGYGYTF. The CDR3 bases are TGTGCCAGCAGGGACGGAGGGGCGCTTGGCTATGGCTACACCTTC.

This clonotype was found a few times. CDR3 residues: CASSITSGRLGTQYF. CDR3 nucleotide sequence: TGTGCCAGCAGCATCACTAGCGGGAGGCTGGGTACGCAGTATTTT. The chain has TRBV7-8 and TRBJ2-3; 12 bases agree with TRBD2. This CDR3 region has 15 residues. Germline assignment: CDR1 SGHVS and CDR2 FQNEAQ. V trimming: 5 bases; J trimming: 8 bases; junction bases outside the gene matches: 8.

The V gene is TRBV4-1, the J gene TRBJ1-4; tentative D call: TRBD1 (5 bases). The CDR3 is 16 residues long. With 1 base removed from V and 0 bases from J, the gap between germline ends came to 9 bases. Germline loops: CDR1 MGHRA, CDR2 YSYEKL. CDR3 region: CASSQAPTATNEKLFF. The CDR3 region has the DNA TGCGCCAGCAGCCAAGCCCCGACAGCAACTAATGAAAAACTGTTTTTT.

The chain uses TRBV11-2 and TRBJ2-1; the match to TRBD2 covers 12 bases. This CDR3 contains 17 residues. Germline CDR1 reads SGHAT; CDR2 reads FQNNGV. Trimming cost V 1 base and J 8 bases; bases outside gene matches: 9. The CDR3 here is CASSLARRASGRDEQFF. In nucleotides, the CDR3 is TGTGCCAGCAGCTTAGCCCGACGGGCTAGCGGGAGGGATGAGCAGTTCTTC. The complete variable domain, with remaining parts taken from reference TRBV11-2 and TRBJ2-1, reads EAGVAQSPRYKIIEKRQSVAFWCNPISGHATLYWYQQILGQGPKLLIQFQNNGVVDDSQLPKDRFSAERLKGVDSTLKIQPAKLEDSAVYLCASSLARRASGRDEQFFGPGTRLTVL.

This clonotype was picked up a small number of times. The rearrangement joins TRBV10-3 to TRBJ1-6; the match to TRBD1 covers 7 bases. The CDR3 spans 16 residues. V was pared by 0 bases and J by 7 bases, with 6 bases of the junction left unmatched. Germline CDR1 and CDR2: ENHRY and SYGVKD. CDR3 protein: CAISESTGQRNSPLHF. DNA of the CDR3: TGTGCCATCAGTGAGTCGACGGGACAGCGGAATTCACCCCTCCACTTT.

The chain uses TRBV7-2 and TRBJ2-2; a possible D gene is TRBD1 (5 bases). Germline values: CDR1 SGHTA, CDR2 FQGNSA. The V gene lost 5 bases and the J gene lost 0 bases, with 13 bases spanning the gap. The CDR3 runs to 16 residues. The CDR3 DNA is TGTGCCAGCAGCGTAAGACAGAGCGCGAACACCGGGGAGCTGTTTTTT. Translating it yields CASSVRQSANTGELFF.

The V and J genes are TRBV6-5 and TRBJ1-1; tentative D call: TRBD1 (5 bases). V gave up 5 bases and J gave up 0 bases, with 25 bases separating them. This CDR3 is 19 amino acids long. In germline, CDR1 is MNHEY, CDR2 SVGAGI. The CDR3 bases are TGTGCCAGCAGTCCTTTCGGGACGTCGGAAACAATGATGAACACTGAAGCTTTCTTT. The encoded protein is CASSPFGTSETMMNTEAFF.

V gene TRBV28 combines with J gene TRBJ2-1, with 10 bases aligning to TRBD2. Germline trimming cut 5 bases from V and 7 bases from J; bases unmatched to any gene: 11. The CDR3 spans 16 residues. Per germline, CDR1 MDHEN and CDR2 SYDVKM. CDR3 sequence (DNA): TGTGCCAGCAGTCTGGGGGTAGCGGGGGGTCCGAATGAGCAGTTCTTC. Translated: CASSLGVAGGPNEQFF.

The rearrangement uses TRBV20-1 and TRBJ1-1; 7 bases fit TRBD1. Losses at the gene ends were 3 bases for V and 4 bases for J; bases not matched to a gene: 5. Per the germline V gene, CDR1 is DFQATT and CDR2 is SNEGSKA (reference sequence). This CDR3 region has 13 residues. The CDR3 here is CSASEGGGTEAFF. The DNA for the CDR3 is TGCAGTGCTAGTGAAGGGGGCGGCACTGAAGCTTTCTTT.

The CDR3: CSASVTEAFF. Here the CDR3 DNA reads TGCAGTGCTAGTGTGACTGAAGCTTTCTTT. The chain has TRBV20-1 and TRBJ1-1; no clear D. In germline, CDR1 is DFQATT, CDR2 SNEGSKA (reference sequence). The CDR3 has 10 amino acids. V lost 3 bases and J lost 5, with 4 bases in between.

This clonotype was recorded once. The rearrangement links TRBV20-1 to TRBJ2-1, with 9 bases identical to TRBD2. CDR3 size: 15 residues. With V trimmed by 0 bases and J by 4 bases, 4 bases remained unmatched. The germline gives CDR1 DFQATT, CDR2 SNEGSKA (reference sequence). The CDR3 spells CSARDSTSGYNEQFF. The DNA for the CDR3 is TGCAGTGCTAGAGATTCAACTAGCGGGTACAATGAGCAGTTCTTC.

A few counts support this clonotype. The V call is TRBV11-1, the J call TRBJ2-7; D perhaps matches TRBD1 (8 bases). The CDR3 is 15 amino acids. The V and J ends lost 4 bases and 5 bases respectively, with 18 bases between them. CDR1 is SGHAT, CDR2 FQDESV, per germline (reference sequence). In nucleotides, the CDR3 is TGTGCCAGCAGCTCAAACACAGGGGGGGGAGACGAGCAGTACTTC. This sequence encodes CASSSNTGGGDEQYF.

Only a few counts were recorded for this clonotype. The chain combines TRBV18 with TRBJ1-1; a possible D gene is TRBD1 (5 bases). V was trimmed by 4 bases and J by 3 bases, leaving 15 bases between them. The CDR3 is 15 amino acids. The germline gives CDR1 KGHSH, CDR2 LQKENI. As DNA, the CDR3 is TGTGCCAGCTCACACGGGGCCAGACGGCACACTGAAGCTTTCTTT. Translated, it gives CASSHGARRHTEAFF.

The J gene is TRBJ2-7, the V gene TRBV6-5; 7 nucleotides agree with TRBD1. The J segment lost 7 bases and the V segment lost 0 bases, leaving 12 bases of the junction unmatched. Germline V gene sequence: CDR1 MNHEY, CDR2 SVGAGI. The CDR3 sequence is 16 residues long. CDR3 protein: CASSYSRGRTGGEQYF. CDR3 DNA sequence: TGTGCCAGCAGTTACTCGAGGGGGCGGACCGGTGGGGAGCAGTACTTC.

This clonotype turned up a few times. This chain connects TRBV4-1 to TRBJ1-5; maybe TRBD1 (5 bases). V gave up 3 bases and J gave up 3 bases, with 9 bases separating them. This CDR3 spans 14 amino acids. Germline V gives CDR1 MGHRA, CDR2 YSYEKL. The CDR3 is CASSHSGYNQPQHF. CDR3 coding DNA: TGCGCCAGCAGCCACTCAGGGTACAATCAGCCCCAGCATTTT.

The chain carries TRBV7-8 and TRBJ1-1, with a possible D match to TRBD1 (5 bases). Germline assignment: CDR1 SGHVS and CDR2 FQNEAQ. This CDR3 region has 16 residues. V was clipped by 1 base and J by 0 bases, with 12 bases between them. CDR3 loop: CASSLVSGKVNTEAFF. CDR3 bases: TGTGCCAGCAGCTTAGTCTCAGGGAAGGTGAACACTGAAGCTTTCTTT. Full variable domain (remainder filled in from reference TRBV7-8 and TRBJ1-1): GAGVSQSPRYKVAKRGQDVALRCDPISGHVSLFWYQQALGQGPEFLTYFQNEAQLDKSGLPSDRFFAERPEGSVSTLKIQRTQQEDSAVYLCASSLVSGKVNTEAFFGQGTRLTVV.

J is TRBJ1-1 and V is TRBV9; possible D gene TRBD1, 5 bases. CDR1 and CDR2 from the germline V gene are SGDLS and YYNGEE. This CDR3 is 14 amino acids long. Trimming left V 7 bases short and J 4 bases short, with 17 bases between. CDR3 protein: CASLNGERGTEAFF. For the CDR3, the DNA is TGTGCCAGCCTAAATGGGGAGAGGGGCACTGAAGCTTTCTTT.

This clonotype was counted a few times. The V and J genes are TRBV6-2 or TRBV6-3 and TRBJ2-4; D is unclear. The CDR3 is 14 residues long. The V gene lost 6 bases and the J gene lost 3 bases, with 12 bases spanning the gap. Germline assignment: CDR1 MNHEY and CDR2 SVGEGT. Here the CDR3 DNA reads TGTGCCAGCAGATACAAGTTGCTCAAAAACATTCAGTACTTC. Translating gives CASRYKLLKNIQYF.

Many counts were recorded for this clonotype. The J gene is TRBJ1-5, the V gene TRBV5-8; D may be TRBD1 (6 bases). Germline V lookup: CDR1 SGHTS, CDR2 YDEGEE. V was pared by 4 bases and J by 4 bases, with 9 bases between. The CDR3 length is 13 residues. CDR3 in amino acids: CASSGGQNQPQHF. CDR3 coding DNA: TGTGCCAGCAGCGGTGGACAGAATCAGCCCCAGCATTTT. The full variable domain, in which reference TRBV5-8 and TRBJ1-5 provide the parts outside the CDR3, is EAGVTQSPTHLIKTRGQQATLRCSPISGHTSVYWYQQALGLGLQFLLWYDEGEERNRGNFPPRFSGRQFPNYSSELNVNALELEDSALYLCASSGGQNQPQHFGDGTRLSIL.

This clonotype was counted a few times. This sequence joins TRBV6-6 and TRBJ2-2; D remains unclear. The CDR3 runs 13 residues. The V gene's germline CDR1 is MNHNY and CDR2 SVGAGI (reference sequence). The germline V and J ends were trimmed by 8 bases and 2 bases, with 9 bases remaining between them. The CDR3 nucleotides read TGTGCCAGCTTGGGTATAAACACCGGGGAGCTGTTTTTT. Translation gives CASLGINTGELFF.

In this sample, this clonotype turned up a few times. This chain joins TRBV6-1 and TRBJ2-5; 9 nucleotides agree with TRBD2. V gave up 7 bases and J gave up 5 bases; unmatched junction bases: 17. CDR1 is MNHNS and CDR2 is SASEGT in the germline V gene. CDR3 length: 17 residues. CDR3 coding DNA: TGTGCCAGCACCGAGTCCCTAGCGGGAACGTCCCGGGAGACCCAGTACTTC. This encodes CASTESLAGTSRETQYF.

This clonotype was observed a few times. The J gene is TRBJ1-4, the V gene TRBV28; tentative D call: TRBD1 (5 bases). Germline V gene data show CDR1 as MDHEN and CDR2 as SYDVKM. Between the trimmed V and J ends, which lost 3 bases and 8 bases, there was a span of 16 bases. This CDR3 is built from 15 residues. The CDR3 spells CASSLGSGGEEKLFF. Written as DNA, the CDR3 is TGTGCCAGCAGTTTGGGGTCGGGGGGAGAAGAAAAACTGTTTTTT.

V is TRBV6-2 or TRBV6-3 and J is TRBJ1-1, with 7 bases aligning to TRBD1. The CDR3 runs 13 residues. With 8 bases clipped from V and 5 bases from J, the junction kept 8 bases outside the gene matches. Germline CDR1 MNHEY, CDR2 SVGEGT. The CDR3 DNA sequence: TGTGCCAGCTTAGGGGGCTCAAGGACTGAAGCTTTCTTT. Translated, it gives CASLGGSRTEAFF.